This record concerns one T cell receptor (beta chain) sequence. No antigen is known for it. This sample stems from a study of CD8 T cells in Susac syndrome. Study observations and caveats: In total CD8+ repertoires, around 15 Susac-specific public clones were found, and CD8+ TEMRA repertoires had roughly five.

Negative magnetic isolation gave CD8+ and CD4+ cells; FACS enriched CD8+ TEMRA. Germline V CDR1 and CDR2: SGDLS, YYNGEE. This CDR3 has 16 residues. The trim removed 4 bases at V and 2 bases at J, leaving 10 bases unmatched. The authors reverse transcribed roughly 0.5 to 1 ug RNA with random hexamers. Amplification of TCR beta CDR3 by immunoSEQ multiplex PCR spanned 54 Vbeta and 13 Jbeta. TCRdb fed the immunoSEQ multiplex PCR reads into MiXCR, producing one record per CDR3 protein. The sample has about 110,000 distinct CDR3 sequences, roughly 94% seen once. Sequencing used CD8+ T cells from PBMCs. The TCR comes from a human donor with Susac syndrome. This rearrangement joins TRBV9 to TRBJ2-3; 7 nucleotides align to TRBD2. This chain's CDR3 is CASSPPGGVDTDTQYF. CDR3 DNA: TGTGCCAGCAGCCCCCCGGGAGGTGTGGACACAGATACGCAGTATTTT.